The 18 T cell receptor beta chains presented below share a single source sample, sequenced in a study of memory CD4+ T cells and cytomegalovirus serostatus. The sort gate was single viable CD3+CD4+CD8-CD45RO+ cells for memory CD4+ T cells. The table came from immunoSEQ multiplex PCR; TCRdb's copy has only in-frame clones and leaves some out. This table holds roughly 67,000 clones, 76% found once. What was sequenced was memory CD4+ T cells from blood. The receptors derive from an adult in good health and CMV-seropositive.

This clone was recorded only once. This chain uses TRBV9 with TRBJ2-7; no definite D call. This CDR3 spans 15 amino acids. V was cut by 0 bases and J by 3 bases, with 13 bases left in between. From germline, CDR1 is SGDLS and CDR2 YYNGEE. CDR3 bases: TGTGCCAGCAGCGTAGGACCCAGTAGTAGCTACGAGCAGTACTTC. Its protein product is CASSVGPSSSYEQYF.

This chain joins TRBV11-2 and TRBJ2-7, with a tentative D call TRBD2 (7 bases). CDR1 is SGHAT and CDR2 is FQNNGV in the germline V gene. This CDR3 region has 15 residues. Trimming stripped 2 bases from V and 0 bases from J, with 11 bases between. The CDR3: CASSLNGGPSYEQYF. The CDR3 DNA sequence: TGTGCCAGCAGCTTAAACGGGGGGCCCTCCTACGAGCAGTACTTC. The full variable domain, with the rest looked up from reference TRBV11-2 and TRBJ2-7, is EAGVAQSPRYKIIEKRQSVAFWCNPISGHATLYWYQQILGQGPKLLIQFQNNGVVDDSQLPKDRFSAERLKGVDSTLKIQPAKLEDSAVYLCASSLNGGPSYEQYFGPGTRLTVT.

This chain connects TRBV9 to TRBJ1-5; a weak D match, TRBD1 (6 bases). Trimming left V 4 bases short and J 4 bases short, with 15 bases between. The CDR3 is 15 amino acids. CDR1 is SGDLS, CDR2 YYNGEE, per germline. CDR3 loop: CASSPLGHLNQPQHF. In nucleotides, the CDR3 is TGTGCCAGCAGCCCACTGGGACACTTAAATCAGCCCCAGCATTTT. Looking up the rest from reference TRBV9 and TRBJ1-5 gives the full variable domain: DSGVTQTPKHLITATGQRVTLRCSPRSGDLSVYWYQQSLDQGLQFLIQYYNGEERAKGNILERFSAQQFPDLHSELNLSSLELGDSALYFCASSPLGHLNQPQHFGDGTRLSIL.

This chain links TRBV10-1 with TRBJ2-2; D is undetermined. The length of the CDR3 is 11 residues. Germline V lookup: CDR1 WNHNN, CDR2 SYGVQD (reference sequence). Trimming shortened V by 3 bases and J by 6 bases, and 2 bases separated the two germline ends. CDR3 in DNA: TGCGCCAGCAGTGAACCCGGGGAGCTGTTTTTT. This codes for CASSEPGELFF.

The rearrangement joins TRBV6-1 to TRBJ2-7; D not certain. Germline CDR1 and CDR2: MNHNS and SASEGT. The ends were cut back, 7 bases at V and 6 bases at J, with 13 bases in the middle. CDR3 length: 12 amino acids. The CDR3 reads CASKRTSVEQYF. DNA for the CDR3: TGTGCCAGCAAGCGCACATCAGTCGAGCAGTACTTC.

The chain combines TRBV6-4 with TRBJ2-1; 11 nucleotides agree with TRBD2. The CDR3 contains 17 residues. Germline V gene data show CDR1 as MRHNA and CDR2 as SNTAGT. V was pared by 3 bases and J by 2 bases, with 6 bases of the junction left unmatched. The CDR3 reads CASSDGTSGGPYNEQFF. CDR3 DNA: TGTGCCAGCAGTGATGGGACTAGCGGTGGCCCCTACAATGAGCAGTTCTTC.

The genes are TRBV29-1 and TRBJ1-1; 10 nucleotides align to TRBD1. Germline assignment: CDR1 SQVTM and CDR2 ANQGSEA. The V and J ends lost 6 bases and 10 bases, in that order; junction bases with no gene match: 8. The CDR3 has 12 amino acids. In nucleotides, the CDR3 is TGCAGCGTACTGGACAGGGGGGTTGGAGCTTTCTTT. It yields the protein CSVLDRGVGAFF.

Only one count was recorded for this clone. The gene calls are TRBV5-1 and TRBJ2-2; the D is unclear. The CDR3 is 18 residues long. Trimming removed 0 bases at V and 3 bases at J, with 18 bases between. CDR1 and CDR2 (germline): SGHRS, YFSETQ. CDR3 protein: CASSLEVGSIGHTGELFF. DNA of the CDR3: TGCGCCAGCAGCTTGGAGGTGGGGTCTATAGGGCACACCGGGGAGCTGTTTTTT.

The rearrangement links TRBV6-5 to TRBJ1-2, with TRBD1 matching 10 bases. Germline values: CDR1 MNHEY, CDR2 SVGAGI. CDR3 length equals 13 residues. V trimming: 8 bases; J trimming: 8 bases; junction bases outside the gene matches: 8. Written as DNA, the CDR3 is TGTGCCAGCTCCTGGGACAGGGGTGCCGGCTACACCTTC. It translates to CASSWDRGAGYTF.

This clone was counted a few times. The V gene is TRBV7-9, the J gene TRBJ1-4; TRBD1 might be the D (6 bases). The germline gives CDR1 SEHNR, CDR2 FQNEAQ (reference sequence). The CDR3 has 14 residues. V dropped 0 bases and J dropped 7 bases, with 9 bases sitting between them. The CDR3 bases are TGTGCCAGCAGCTTAGCACAGGGCGGTGAAAAACTGTTTTTT. Its protein is CASSLAQGGEKLFF.

The chain has TRBV5-4 and TRBJ2-5; 7 bases are a match to TRBD1. This CDR3 spans 13 amino acids. Germline V gene lookup returns CDR1 SGHNT and CDR2 YYREEE (reference sequence). V shed 4 bases and J 5 bases; nucleotides not matched to a gene: 5. The CDR3 DNA is TGTGCCAGCAGCCCGGGACAGTGGGAGACCCAGTACTTC. Residues: CASSPGQWETQYF.

The CDR3 DNA reads as TGTGCCAGCAGGGCGCCCTCGGGCGGGCTTGAAAAACTGTTTTTT. The encoded protein is CASRAPSGGLEKLFF. The V gene is TRBV28, the J gene TRBJ1-4; no reliable D call. V was trimmed by 6 bases and J by 7 bases, leaving 18 bases between them. Looked up from germline, CDR1 is MDHEN and CDR2 is SYDVKM. The CDR3 loop spans 15 amino acids.

This clone came up a few times. The chain joins TRBV7-3 to TRBJ2-1; possibly TRBD2 for D (6 bases). The CDR3 runs to 16 residues. V lost 4 bases and J 10 bases, leaving 23 bases between the germline ends. Germline loops: CDR1 SGHTA, CDR2 FQGTGA. The CDR3 DNA sequence: TGTGCCAGCAGCTCGACCCCGGGACTCACACGTTCGGAGCAGTTCTTC. Its translation is CASSSTPGLTRSEQFF.

The V call is TRBV7-2, the J call TRBJ2-5; D may correspond to TRBD1 or TRBD2 (5 bases each). Germline values: CDR1 SGHTA, CDR2 FQGNSA. The ends were cut back, 5 bases at V and 4 bases at J, with 11 bases in the middle. There are 13 residues in the CDR3. For the CDR3, the DNA is TGTGCCAGCAGCCCGTCTGGGGGAGAGACCCAGTACTTC. It translates to CASSPSGGETQYF.

The table lists this clone with a few counts. V usage is TRBV9 and J usage is TRBJ2-1, with D unresolved. This CDR3 comprises 15 residues. Germline CDR1 and CDR2: SGDLS and YYNGEE. Trimming left V 0 bases short and J 4 bases short, with 11 bases between. CDR3 DNA: TGTGCCAGCAGCGTAGGAGGTTACCCTTACAATGAGCAGTTCTTC. Amino acids: CASSVGGYPYNEQFF.

V gene TRBV18 combines with J gene TRBJ2-3; 10 bases agree with TRBD1. V was pared by 3 bases and J by 1 base, with 1 base of the junction left unmatched. Germline-derived CDR1 and CDR2 are KGHSH and LQKENI. The CDR3 contains 15 residues. The CDR3 DNA reads as TGTGCCAGCTCACCCGACAGGGGGCGCACAGATACGCAGTATTTT. Amino acid sequence: CASSPDRGRTDTQYF.

The chain uses TRBV5-6 and TRBJ2-7; D uncertain. CDR3 length: 14 residues. V lost 3 bases and J 1 base, leaving 11 bases between the germline ends. The germline V gene has CDR1 SGHDT and CDR2 YYEEEE. CDR3 DNA: TGTGCCAGCAGCTCTTGGCGCAGTTCCTACGAGCAGTACTTC. The encoded protein is CASSSWRSSYEQYF.

The chain combines TRBV4-2 with TRBJ2-5; D possibly corresponds to TRBD2 (5 bases). The V and J ends lost 0 bases and 4 bases respectively, with 18 bases between them. This CDR3 has 17 amino acids. Germline values: CDR1 LGHNA, CDR2 YNFKEQ. The CDR3 nucleotides are TGTGCCAGCAGCCAAGATCCGGGTCGGGGTCGAGGAGAGACCCAGTACTTC. Residues: CASSQDPGRGRGETQYF.